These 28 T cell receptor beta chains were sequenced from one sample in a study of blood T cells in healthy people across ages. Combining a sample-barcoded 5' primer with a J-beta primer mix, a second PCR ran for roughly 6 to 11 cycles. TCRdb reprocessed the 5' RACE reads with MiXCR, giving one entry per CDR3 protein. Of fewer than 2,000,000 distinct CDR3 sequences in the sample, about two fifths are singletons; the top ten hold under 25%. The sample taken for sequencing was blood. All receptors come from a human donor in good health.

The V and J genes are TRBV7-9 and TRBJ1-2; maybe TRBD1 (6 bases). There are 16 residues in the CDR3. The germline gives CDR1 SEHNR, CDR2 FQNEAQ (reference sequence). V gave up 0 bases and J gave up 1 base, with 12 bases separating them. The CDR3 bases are TGTGCCAGCAGCTTAGCGGGGGGCACCATTAACTATGGCTACACCTTC. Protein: CASSLAGGTINYGYTF. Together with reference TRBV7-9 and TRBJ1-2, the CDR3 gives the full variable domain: DTGVSQNPRHKITKRGQNVTFRCDPISEHNRLYWYRQTLGQGPEFLTYFQNEAQLEKSRLLSDRFSAERPKGSFSTLEIQRTEQGDSAMYLCASSLAGGTINYGYTFGSGTRLTVV.

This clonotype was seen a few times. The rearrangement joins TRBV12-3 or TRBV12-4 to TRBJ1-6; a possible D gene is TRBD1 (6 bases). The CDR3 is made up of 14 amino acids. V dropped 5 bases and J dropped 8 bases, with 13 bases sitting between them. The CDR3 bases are TGTGCCAGCAGTCTCAGGGGTGGGGATTCACCCCTCCACTTT. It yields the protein CASSLRGGDSPLHF.

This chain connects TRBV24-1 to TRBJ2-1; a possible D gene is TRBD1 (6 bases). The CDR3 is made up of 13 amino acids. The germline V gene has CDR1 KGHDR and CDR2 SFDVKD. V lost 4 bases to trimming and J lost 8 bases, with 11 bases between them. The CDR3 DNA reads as TGTGCCACCAGTGAACCCAGGGGCGATGAGCAGTTCTTC. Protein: CATSEPRGDEQFF.

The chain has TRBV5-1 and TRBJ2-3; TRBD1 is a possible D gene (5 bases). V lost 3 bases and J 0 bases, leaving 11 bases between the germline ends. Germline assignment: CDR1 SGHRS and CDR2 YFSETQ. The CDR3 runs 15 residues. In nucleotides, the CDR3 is TGCGCCAGCAGCTACGACAGCTCTAGCACAGATACGCAGTATTTT. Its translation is CASSYDSSSTDTQYF.

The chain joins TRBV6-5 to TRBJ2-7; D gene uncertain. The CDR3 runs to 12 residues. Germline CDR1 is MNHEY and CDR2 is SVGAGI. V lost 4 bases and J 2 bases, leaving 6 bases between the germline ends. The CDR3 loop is CASSSIPYEQYF. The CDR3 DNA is TGTGCCAGCAGTTCCATACCCTACGAGCAGTACTTC.

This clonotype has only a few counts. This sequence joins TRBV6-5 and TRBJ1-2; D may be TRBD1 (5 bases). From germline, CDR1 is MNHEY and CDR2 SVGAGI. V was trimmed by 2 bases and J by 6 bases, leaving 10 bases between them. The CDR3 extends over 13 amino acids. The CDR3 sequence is CASSYAGSDGYTF. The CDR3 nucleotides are TGTGCCAGCAGTTACGCAGGGTCGGATGGCTACACCTTC.

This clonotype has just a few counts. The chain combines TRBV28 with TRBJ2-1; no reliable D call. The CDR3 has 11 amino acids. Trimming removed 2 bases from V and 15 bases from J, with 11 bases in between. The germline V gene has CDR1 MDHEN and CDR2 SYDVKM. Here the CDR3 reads CASSLAVGLFF. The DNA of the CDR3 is TGTGCCAGCAGTTTAGCCGTTGGCCTGTTCTTC.

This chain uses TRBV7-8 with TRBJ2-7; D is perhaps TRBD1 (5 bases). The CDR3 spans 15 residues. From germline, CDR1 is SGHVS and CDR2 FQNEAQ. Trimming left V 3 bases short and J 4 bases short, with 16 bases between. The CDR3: CASSFSTGGFYEQYF. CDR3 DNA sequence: TGTGCCAGCAGCTTTAGTACAGGTGGTTTTTACGAGCAGTACTTC.

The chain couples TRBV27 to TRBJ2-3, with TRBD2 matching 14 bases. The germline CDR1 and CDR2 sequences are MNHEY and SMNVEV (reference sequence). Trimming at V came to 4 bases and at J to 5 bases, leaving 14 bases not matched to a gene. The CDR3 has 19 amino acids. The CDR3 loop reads CASSSWTSGGPGLGDTQYF. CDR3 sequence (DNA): TGTGCCAGCAGTTCCTGGACTAGCGGGGGGCCGGGTTTGGGAGATACGCAGTATTTT.

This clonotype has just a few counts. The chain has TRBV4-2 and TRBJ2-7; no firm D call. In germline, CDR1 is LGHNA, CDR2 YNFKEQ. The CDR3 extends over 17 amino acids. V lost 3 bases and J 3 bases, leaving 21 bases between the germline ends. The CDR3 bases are TGTGCCAGCAGCCAGGCTAAGCAGACAACCCTTGACTACGAGCAGTACTTC. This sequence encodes CASSQAKQTTLDYEQYF.

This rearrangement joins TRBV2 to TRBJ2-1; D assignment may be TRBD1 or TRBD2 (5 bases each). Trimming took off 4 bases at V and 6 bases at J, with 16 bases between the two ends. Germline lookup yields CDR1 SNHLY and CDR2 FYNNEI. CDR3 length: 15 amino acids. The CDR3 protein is CASSGGSGPCNEQFF. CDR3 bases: TGTGCCAGCAGTGGTGGTTCGGGGCCTTGCAATGAGCAGTTCTTC.

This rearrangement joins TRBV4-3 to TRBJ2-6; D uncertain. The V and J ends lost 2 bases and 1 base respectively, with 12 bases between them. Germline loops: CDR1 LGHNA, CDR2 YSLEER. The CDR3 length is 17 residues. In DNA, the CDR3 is TGCGCCAGCAGCCAATGTGCAGGCTGGTCTGGGGCCAACGTCCTGACTTTC. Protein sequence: CASSQCAGWSGANVLTF.

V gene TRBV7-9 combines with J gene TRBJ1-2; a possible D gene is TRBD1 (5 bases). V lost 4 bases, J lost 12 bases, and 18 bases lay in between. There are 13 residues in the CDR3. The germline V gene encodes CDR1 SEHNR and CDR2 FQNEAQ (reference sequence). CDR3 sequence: CASSSTISRTHTF. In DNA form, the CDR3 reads TGTGCCAGCAGCTCTACGATAAGTAGGACACACACCTTC.

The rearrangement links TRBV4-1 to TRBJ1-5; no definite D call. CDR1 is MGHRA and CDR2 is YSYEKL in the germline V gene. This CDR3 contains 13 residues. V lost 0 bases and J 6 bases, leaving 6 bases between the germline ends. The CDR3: CASSQEVTQPQHF. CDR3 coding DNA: TGCGCCAGCAGCCAAGAGGTAACTCAGCCCCAGCATTTT.

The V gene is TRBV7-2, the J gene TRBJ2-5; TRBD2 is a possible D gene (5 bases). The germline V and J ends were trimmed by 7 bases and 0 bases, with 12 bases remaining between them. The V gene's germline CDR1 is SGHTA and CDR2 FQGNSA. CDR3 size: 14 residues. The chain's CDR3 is CASTLLEYQETQYF. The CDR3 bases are TGTGCCAGCACTCTACTAGAGTACCAAGAGACCCAGTACTTC.

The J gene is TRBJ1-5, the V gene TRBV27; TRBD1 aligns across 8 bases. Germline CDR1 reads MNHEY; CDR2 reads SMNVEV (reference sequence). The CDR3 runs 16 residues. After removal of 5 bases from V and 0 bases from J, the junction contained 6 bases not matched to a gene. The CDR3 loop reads CASSPKQGVSNQPQHF. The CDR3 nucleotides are TGTGCCAGCAGTCCGAAACAGGGGGTTAGCAATCAGCCCCAGCATTTT.

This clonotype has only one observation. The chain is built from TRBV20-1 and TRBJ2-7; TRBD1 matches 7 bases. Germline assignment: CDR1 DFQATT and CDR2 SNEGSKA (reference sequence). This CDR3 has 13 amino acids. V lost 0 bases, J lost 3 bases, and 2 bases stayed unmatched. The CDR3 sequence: CSAREPGGYEQYF. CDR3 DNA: TGCAGTGCTAGAGAGCCAGGGGGCTACGAGCAGTACTTC.

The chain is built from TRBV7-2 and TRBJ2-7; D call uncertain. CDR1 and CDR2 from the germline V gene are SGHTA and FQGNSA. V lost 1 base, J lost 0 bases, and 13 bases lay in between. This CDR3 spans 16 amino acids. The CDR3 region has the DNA TGTGCCAGCAGCTTAGACTACTCGAAACCCTCCTACGAGCAGTACTTC. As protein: CASSLDYSKPSYEQYF.

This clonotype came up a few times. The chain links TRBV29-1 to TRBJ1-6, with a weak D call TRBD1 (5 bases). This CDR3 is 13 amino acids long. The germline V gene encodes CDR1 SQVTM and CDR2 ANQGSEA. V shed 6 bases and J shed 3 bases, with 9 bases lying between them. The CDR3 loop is CSVATDYNSPLHF. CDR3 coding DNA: TGCAGCGTAGCGACAGACTATAATTCACCCCTCCACTTT.

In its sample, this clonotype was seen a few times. The CDR3: CASSEWPDRLNEQYF. The DNA of the CDR3 is TGTGCCAGCAGTGAATGGCCGGACAGGCTCAACGAGCAGTACTTC. The chain carries TRBV25-1 and TRBJ2-7, with 7 bases that match TRBD1. The CDR3 totals 15 residues. The junction had 8 bases not matched to a gene; V was cut back by 1 base and J by 5 bases. Germline V CDR1 and CDR2: MGHDK, SYGVNS.

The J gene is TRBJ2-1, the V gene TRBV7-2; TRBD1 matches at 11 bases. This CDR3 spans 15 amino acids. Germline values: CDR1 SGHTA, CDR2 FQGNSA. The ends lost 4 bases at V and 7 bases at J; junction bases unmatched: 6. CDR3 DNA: TGTGCCAGCAGCTGTGGGGACAGGGGGGTGAATGAGCAGTTCTTC. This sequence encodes CASSCGDRGVNEQFF. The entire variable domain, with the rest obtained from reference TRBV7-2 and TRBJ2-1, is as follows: GAGVSQSPSNKVTEKGKDVELRCDPISGHTALYWYRQSLGQGLEFLIYFQGNSAPDKSGLPSDRFSAERTGGSVSTLTIQRTQQEDSAVYLCASSCGDRGVNEQFFGPGTRLTVL.

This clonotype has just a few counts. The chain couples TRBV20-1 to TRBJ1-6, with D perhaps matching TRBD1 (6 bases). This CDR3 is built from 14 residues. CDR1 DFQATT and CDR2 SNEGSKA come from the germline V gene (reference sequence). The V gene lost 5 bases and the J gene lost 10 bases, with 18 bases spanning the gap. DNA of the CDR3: TGCAGTGCTGACCTACAGGGAAGGGAATCACCCCTCCACTTT. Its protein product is CSADLQGRESPLHF.

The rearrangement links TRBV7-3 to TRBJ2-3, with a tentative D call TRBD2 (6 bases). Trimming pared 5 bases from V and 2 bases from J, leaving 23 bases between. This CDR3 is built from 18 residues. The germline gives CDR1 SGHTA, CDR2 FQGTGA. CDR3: CASSQRGGNGGDTDTQYF. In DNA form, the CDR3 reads TGTGCCAGCAGCCAAAGAGGAGGGAATGGCGGGGACACAGATACGCAGTATTTT.

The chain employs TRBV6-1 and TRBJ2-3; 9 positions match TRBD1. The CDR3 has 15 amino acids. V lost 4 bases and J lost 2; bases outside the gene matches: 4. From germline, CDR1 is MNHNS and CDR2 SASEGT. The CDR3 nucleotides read TGTGCCAGCAGTGCGGACAGGGGACCCACAGATACGCAGTATTTT. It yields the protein CASSADRGPTDTQYF.

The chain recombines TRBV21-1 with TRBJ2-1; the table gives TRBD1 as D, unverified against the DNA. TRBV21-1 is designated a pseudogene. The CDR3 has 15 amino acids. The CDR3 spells CASTRSQVSGNEQFF. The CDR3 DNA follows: TGTGCCAGCACCAGATCTCAGGTCTCGGGCAATGAGCAGTTCTTC.

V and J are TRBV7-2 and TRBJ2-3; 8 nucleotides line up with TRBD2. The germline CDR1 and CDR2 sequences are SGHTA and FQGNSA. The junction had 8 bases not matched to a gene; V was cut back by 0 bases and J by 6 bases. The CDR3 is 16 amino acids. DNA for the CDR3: TGTGCCAGCAGCTTAGCACTAGCGGTTAAGAGGGATACGCAGTATTTT. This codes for CASSLALAVKRDTQYF.

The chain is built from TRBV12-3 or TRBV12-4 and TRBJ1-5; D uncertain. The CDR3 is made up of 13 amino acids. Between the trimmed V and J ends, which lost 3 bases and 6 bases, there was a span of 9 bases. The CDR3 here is CASSFGGTQPQHF. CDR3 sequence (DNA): TGTGCCAGCAGTTTTGGTGGTACTCAGCCCCAGCATTTT.

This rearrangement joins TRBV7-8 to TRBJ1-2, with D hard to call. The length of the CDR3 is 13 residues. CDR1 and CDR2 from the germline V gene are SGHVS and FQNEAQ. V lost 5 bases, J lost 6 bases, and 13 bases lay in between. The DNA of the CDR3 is TGTGCCAGCAGCGGTCTAGGCGGGGATGGCTACACCTTC. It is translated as CASSGLGGDGYTF. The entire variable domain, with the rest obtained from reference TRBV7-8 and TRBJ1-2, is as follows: GAGVSQSPRYKVAKRGQDVALRCDPISGHVSLFWYQQALGQGPEFLTYFQNEAQLDKSGLPSDRFFAERPEGSVSTLKIQRTQQEDSAVYLCASSGLGGDGYTFGSGTRLTVV.